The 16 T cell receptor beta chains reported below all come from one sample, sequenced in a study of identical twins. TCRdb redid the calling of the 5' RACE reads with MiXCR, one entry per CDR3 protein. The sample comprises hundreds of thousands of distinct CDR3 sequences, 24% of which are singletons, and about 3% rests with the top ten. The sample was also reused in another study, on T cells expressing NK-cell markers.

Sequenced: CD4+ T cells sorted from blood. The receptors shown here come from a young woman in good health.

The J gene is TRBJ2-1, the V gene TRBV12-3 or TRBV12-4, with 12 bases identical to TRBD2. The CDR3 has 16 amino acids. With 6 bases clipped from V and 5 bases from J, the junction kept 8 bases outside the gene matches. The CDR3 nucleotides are TGTGCCAGCAGAGCTAGGCTAGCGGGAGGGAACAATGAGCAGTTCTTC. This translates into CASRARLAGGNNEQFF.

In DNA, the CDR3 is TGTGCCAGCAGCTTAGAGGGGAGTGCACCCCTCCACTTT. Protein sequence: CASSLEGSAPLHF. The chain links TRBV7-3 to TRBJ1-6; possible D gene TRBD1, 5 bases. Trimming shortened V by 2 bases and J by 11 bases, and 10 bases separated the two germline ends. The CDR3 spans 13 residues. Per the germline V gene, CDR1 is SGHTA and CDR2 is FQGTGA. The entire variable domain, with the rest obtained from reference TRBV7-3 and TRBJ1-6, is as follows: GAGVSQTPSNKVTEKGKYVELRCDPISGHTALYWYRQSLGQGPEFLIYFQGTGAADDSGLPNDRFFAVRPEGSVSTLKIQRTERGDSAVYLCASSLEGSAPLHFGNGTRLTVT.

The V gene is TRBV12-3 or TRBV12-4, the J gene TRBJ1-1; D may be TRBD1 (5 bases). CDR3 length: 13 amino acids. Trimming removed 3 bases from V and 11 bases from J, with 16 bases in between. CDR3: CASSLVGTRGAFF. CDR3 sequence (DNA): TGTGCCAGCAGTTTGGTAGGGACCCGGGGGGCTTTCTTT.

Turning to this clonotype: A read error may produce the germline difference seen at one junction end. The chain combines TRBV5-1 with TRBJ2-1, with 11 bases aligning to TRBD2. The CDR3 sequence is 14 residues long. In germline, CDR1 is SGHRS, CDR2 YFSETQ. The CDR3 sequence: CASSPGLAADEQFF. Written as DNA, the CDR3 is TGCGCCAGCAGCCCGGGACTAGCGGCCGATGAGCAATTCTTC.

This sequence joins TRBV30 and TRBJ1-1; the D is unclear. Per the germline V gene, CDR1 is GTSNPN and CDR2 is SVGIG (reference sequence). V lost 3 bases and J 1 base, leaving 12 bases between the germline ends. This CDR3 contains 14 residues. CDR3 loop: CAWRLLKSNTEAFF. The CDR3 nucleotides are TGTGCCTGGAGATTACTGAAGTCGAACACTGAAGCTTTCTTT.

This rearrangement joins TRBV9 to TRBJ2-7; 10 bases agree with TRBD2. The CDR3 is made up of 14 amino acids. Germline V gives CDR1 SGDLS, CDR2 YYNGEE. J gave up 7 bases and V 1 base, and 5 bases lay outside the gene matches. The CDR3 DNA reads TGTGCCAGCAGCGTAAGCGGGAGGGCGGAAGAGCAGTACTTC. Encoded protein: CASSVSGRAEEQYF.

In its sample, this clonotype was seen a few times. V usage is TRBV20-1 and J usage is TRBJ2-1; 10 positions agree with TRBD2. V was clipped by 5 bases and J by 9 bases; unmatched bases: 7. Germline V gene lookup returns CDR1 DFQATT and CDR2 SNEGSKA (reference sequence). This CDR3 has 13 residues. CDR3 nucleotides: TGCAGTGCTCGAAGCGGGGGGGCAGGTGAGCAGTTCTTC. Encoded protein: CSARSGGAGEQFF.

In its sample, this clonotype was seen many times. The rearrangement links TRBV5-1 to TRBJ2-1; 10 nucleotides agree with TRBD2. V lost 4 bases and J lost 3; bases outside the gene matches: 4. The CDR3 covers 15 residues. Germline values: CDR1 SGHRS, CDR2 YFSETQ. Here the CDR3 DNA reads TGCGCCAGCAGCCCAACTAGCGGGAACTACAATGAGCAGTTCTTC. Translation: CASSPTSGNYNEQFF.

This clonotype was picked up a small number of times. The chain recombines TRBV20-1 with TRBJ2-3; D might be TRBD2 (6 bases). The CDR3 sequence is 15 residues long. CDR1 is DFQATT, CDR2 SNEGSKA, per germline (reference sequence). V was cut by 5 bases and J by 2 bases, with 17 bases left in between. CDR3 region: CSASGTRRHTDTQYF. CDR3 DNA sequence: TGCAGTGCTTCCGGGACTCGGCGACACACAGATACGCAGTATTTT.

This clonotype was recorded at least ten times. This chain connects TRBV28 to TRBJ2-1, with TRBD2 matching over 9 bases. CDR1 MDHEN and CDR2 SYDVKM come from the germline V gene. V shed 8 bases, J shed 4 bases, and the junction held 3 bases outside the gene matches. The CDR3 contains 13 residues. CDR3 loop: CASSSGVYNEQFF. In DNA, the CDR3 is TGTGCCAGCTCTAGCGGGGTATACAATGAGCAGTTCTTC.

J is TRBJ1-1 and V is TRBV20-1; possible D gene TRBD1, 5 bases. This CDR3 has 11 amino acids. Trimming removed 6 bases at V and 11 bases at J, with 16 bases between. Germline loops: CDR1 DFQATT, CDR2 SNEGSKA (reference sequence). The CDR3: CSATHVEGAFF. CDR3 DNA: TGCAGTGCGACCCACGTAGAGGGGGCTTTCTTT.

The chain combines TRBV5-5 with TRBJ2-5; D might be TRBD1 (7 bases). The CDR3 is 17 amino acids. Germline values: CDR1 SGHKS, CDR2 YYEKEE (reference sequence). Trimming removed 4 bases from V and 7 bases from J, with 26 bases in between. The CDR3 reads CASSPGGTGTVGLTQYF. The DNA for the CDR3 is TGTGCCAGCAGCCCTGGGGGGACGGGGACAGTGGGATTGACCCAGTACTTC.

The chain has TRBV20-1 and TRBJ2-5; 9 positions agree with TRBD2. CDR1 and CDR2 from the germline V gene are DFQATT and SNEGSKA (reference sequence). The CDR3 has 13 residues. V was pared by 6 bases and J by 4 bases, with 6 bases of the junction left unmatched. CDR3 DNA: TGCAGTGCAATAGCGGGAGTTGGAGAGACCCAGTACTTC. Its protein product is CSAIAGVGETQYF.

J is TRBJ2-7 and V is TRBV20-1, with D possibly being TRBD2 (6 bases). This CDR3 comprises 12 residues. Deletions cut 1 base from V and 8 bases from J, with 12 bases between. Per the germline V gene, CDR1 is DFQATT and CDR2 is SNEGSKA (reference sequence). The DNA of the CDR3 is TGCAGTGCTAGAGCGGGGGATTGGAAGCAGTACTTC. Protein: CSARAGDWKQYF.

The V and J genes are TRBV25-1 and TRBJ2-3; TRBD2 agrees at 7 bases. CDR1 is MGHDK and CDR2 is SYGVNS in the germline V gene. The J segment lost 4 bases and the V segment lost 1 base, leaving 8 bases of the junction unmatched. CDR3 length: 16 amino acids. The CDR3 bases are TGTGCCAGCAGTGAATTTGAGGCGGGGGTTTCAGATACGCAGTATTTT. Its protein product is CASSEFEAGVSDTQYF. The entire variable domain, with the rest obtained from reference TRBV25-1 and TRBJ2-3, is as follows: EADIYQTPRYLVIGTGKKITLECSQTMGHDKMYWYQQDPGMELHLIHYSYGVNSTEKGDLSSESTVSRIRTEHFPLTLESARPSHTSQYLCASSEFEAGVSDTQYFGPGTRLTVL.

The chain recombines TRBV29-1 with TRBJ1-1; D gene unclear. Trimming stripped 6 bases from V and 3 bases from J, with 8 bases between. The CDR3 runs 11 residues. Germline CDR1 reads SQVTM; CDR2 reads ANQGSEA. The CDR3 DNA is TGCAGCGTCGCGAGGGACACTGAAGCTTTCTTT. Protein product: CSVARDTEAFF.